This TCR beta chain was documented in a study of blood T cell repertoires in COVID-19. Overall study: Both acute and convalescent COVID-19 samples were obtained from the United States, Italy and Spain. Sample material is recorded as cDNA or gDNA derived from T cells, B-cell-depleted T cells, or PBMCs.

A few counts support this clone. Seattle cases were enrolled at active infection and followed longitudinally. CDR1 and CDR2 (germline): MNHEY, SVGAGI. CDR3 length: 14 amino acids. After removal of 6 bases from V and 3 bases from J, the junction contained 6 bases not matched to a gene. Authors' methods: Quantification of nucleated cells was approximated via reference gene primer amplification. Here immunoSEQ multiplex PCR was the method, and the copy in TCRdb shows in-frame clones only, minus some. The D gene and trimming were derived from the DNA, and the V and J assignments and clone size from that table. Of fewer than 600,000 clones in the sample, approximately 89% were seen once.

This receptor was taken from a man younger than 30 with COVID-19, enrolled during active disease. V gene TRBV6-5 combines with J gene TRBJ2-7; 9 positions match TRBD1. Specimen: peripheral blood. Here the CDR3 reads CASRHGTGSYEQYF. The CDR3, as DNA: TGTGCCAGCAGACATGGGACAGGGAGCTACGAGCAGTACTTC.